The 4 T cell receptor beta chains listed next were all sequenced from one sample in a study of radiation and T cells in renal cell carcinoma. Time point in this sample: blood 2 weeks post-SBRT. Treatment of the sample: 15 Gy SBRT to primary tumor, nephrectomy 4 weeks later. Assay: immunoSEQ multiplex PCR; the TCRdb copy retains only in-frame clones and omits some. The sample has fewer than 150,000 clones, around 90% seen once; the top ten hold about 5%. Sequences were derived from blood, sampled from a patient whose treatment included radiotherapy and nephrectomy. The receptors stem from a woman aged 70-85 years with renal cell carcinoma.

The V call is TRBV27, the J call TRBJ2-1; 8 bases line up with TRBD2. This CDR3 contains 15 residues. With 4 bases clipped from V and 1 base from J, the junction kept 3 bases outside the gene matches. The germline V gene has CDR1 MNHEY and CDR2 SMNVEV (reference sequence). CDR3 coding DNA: TGTGCCAGCAGTTCAGCGGGGGAATCCTACAATGAGCAGTTCTTC. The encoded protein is CASSSAGESYNEQFF.

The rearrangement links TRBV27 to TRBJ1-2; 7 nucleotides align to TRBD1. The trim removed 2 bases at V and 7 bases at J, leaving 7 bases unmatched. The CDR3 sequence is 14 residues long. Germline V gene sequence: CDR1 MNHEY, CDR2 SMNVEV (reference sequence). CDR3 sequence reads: CASSLGIKGAGYTF. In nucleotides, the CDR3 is TGTGCCAGCAGTTTAGGGATAAAGGGGGCTGGCTACACCTTC.

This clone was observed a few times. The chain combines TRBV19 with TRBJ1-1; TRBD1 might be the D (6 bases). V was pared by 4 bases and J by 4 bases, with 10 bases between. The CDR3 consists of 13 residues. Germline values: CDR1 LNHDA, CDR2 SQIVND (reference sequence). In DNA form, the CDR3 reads TGTGCCAGTAGTACCCTCAGGGGCACTGAAGCTTTCTTT. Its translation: CASSTLRGTEAFF.

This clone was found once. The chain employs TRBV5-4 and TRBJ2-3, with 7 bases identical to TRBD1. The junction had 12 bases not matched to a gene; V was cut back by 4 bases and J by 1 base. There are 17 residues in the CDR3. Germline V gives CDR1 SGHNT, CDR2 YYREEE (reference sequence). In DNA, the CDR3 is TGTGCCAGCAGCCCTTCATCGACAGGGCTGGGCACAGATACGCAGTATTTT. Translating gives CASSPSSTGLGTDTQYF.